This TCR beta chain was observed in a study of cytomegalovirus exposure and HLA in healthy donors. Study outcomes and limitations: Some segments of the V type, notably TRBV6-2 and TRBV6-3, were excluded as indistinguishable. The study put 150 to 200 TCR beta chains on its list as cytomegalovirus-associated.

Primers for the PCR totalled 60 Vbeta and 13 Jbeta. Original processing notes: Per a later analysis, the number of unique TCR beta chains was roughly 87 million, of which 10 million to 11 million were shared. The table came from immunoSEQ multiplex PCR; TCRdb's copy has only in-frame clones and leaves some out. V and J calls and clone size are copied from that table; D and trimming were computed from the DNA. Among some 130,000 clones listed, 80% were seen once. Points on this clone: Its antigen is unknown.

The CDR3 consists of 15 residues. With 6 bases removed from V and 9 bases from J, the gap between germline ends came to 21 bases. Germline assignment: CDR1 MNHNY and CDR2 SVGAGI (reference sequence). The receptor was isolated from a man aged 25 to 45 in good health and CMV-seronegative. This chain joins TRBV6-6 and TRBJ2-1, with D maybe TRBD2 (6 bases). The specimen sequenced was PBMCs. The DNA of the CDR3 is TGTGCCAGCAGCGCTCCGGGGGAGCGAAGGTCTGAGCAGTTCTTC. This codes for CASSAPGERRSEQFF.